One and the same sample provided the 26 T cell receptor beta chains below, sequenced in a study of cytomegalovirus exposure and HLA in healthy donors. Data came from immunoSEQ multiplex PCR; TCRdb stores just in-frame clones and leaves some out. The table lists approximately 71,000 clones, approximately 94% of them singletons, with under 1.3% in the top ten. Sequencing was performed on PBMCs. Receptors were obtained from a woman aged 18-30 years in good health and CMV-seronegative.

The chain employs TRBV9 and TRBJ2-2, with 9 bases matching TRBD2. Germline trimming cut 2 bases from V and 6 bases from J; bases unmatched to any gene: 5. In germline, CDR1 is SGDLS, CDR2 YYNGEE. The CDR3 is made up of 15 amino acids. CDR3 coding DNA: TGTGCCAGCAGCGTGGGCGGGGGGGCCTCCGGGGAGCTGTTTTTT. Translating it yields CASSVGGGASGELFF.

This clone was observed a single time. The CDR3 coding sequence is TGTGCCAGCAGCAAAAGTTTACCGGGGACTAGCTCCTACAATGAGCAGTTCTTC. Amino acid sequence: CASSKSLPGTSSYNEQFF. V usage is TRBV21-1 and J usage is TRBJ2-1; the DNA was not compared with TRBD2, the D call given in the table. TRBV21-1 is a listed pseudogene. The CDR3 contains 18 residues.

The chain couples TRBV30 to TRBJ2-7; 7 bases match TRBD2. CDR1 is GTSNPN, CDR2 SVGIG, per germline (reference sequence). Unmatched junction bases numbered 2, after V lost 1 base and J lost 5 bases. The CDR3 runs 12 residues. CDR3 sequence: CAWSGGGNEQYF. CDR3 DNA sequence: TGTGCCTGGAGTGGGGGGGGGAACGAGCAGTACTTC. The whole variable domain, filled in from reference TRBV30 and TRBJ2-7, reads SQTIHQWPATLVQPVGSPLSLECTVEGTSNPNLYWYRQAAGRGLQLLFYSVGIGQISSEVPQNLSASRPQDRQFILSSKKLLLSDSGFYLCAWSGGGNEQYFGPGTRLTVT.

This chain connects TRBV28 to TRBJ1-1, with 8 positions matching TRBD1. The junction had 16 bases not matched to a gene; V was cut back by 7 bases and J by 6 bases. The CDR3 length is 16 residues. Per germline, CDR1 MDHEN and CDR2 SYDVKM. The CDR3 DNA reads TGTGCCAGCACAGAAATCCCAGGGGGCGGTACCGCTGAAGCTTTCTTT. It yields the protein CASTEIPGGGTAEAFF.

The CDR3 DNA reads as TGTGCCTGGAGTTCGGCGGGTGAAGCTTTCTTT. Translated, it gives CAWSSAGEAFF. The chain joins TRBV30 to TRBJ1-1; D not certain. The CDR3 has 11 amino acids. V dropped 2 bases and J dropped 7 bases, with 8 bases sitting between them. Germline V gene data show CDR1 as GTSNPN and CDR2 as SVGIG (reference sequence).

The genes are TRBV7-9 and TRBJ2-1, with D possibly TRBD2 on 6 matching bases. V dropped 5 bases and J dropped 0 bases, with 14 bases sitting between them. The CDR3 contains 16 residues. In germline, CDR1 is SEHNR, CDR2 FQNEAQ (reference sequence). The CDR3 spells CASSLWAGSSYNEQFF. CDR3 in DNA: TGTGCCAGCAGCCTTTGGGCGGGGAGCTCCTACAATGAGCAGTTCTTC.

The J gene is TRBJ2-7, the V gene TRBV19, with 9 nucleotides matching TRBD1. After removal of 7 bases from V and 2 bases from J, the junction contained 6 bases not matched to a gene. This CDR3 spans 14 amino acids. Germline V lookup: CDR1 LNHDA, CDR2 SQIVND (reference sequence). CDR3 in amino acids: CASIEDRGTYEQYF. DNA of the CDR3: TGTGCCAGTATAGAGGACAGGGGAACCTACGAGCAGTACTTC. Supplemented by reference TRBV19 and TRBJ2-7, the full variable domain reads DGGITQSPKYLFRKEGQNVTLSCEQNLNHDAMYWYRQDPGQGLRLIYYSQIVNDFQKGDIAEGYSVSREKKESFPLTVTSAQKNPTAFYLCASIEDRGTYEQYFGPGTRLTVT.

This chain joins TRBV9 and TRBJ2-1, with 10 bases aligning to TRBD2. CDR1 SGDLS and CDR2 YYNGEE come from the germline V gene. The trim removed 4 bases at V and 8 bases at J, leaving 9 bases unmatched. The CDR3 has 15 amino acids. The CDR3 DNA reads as TGTGCCAGCAGCACCTCCAGCGGGAGGGCCGATGAGCAGTTCTTC. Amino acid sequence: CASSTSSGRADEQFF.

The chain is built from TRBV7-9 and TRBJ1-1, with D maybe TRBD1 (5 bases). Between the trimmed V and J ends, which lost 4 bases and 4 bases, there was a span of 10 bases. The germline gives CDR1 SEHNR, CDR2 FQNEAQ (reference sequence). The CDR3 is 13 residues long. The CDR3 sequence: CASSWGTVTEAFF. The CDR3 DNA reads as TGTGCCAGCAGCTGGGGGACTGTCACTGAAGCTTTCTTT.

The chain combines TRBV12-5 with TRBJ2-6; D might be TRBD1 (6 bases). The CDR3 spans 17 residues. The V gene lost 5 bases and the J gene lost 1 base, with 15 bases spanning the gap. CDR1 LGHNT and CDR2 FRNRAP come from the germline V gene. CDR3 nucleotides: TGTGCTAGTGGTATACTTGTAGGGGGTTCTGGGGCCAACGTCCTGACTTTC. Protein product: CASGILVGGSGANVLTF.

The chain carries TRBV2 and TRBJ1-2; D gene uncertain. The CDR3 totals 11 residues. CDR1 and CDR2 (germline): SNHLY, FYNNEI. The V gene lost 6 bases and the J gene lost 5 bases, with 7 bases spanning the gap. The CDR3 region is CASRAVYGYTF. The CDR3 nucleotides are TGTGCCAGCAGAGCCGTATATGGCTACACCTTC.

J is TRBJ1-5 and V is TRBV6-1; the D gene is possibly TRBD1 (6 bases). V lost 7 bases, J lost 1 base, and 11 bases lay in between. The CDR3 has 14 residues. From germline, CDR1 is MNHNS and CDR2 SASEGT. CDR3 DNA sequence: TGTGCCAGCACTAGAGACAGGAGCAATCAGCCCCAGCATTTT. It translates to CASTRDRSNQPQHF.

DNA of the CDR3: TGTGCCTGGACCCCGGGACAGAGCAGGGAGCAGTACTTC. Its protein product is CAWTPGQSREQYF. The V call is TRBV30, the J call TRBJ2-7; 7 bases are shared with TRBD1. The trim removed 4 bases at V and 7 bases at J, leaving 10 bases unmatched. Germline-derived CDR1 and CDR2 are GTSNPN and SVGIG (reference sequence). This CDR3 region has 13 residues.

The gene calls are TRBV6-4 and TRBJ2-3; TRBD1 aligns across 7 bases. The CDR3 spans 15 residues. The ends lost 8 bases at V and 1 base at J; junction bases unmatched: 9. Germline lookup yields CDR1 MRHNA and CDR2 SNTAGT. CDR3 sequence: CASGETGEGTDTQYF. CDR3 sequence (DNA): TGTGCCAGCGGGGAAACAGGGGAAGGCACAGATACGCAGTATTTT.

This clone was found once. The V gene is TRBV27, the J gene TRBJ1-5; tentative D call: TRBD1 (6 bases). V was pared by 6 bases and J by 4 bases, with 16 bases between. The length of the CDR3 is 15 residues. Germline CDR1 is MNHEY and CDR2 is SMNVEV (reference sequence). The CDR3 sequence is CASSPSVGGNQPQHF. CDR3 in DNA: TGTGCCAGCAGCCCCAGTGTAGGGGGAAATCAGCCCCAGCATTTT.

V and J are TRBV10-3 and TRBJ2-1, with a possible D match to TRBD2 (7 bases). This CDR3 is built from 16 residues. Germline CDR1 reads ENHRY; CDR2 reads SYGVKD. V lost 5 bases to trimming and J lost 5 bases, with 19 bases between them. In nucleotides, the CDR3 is TGTGCCATCAGTTACCGAGCGGGACAAGGAAACAATGAGCAGTTCTTC. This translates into CAISYRAGQGNNEQFF.

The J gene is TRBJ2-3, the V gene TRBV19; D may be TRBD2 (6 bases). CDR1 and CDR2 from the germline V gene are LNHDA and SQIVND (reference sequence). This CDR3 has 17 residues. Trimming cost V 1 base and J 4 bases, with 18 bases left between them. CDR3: CASSIAGLSDQADTQYF. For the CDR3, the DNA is TGTGCCAGTAGTATAGCGGGACTCTCAGACCAGGCAGATACGCAGTATTTT.

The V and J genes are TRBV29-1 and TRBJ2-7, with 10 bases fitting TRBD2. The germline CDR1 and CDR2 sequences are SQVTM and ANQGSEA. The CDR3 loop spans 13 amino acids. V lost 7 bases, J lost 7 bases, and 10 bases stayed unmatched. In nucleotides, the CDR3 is TGCAGCGCTGCAGCGGGAGGGCCGTTTGAGCAGTACTTC. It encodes CSAAAGGPFEQYF.

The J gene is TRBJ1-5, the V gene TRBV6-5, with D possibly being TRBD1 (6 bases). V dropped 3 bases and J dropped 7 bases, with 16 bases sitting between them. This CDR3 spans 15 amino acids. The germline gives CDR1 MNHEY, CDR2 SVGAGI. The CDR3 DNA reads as TGTGCCAGCAGTTATAACAGGGAGCTCTGGCAGCCCCAGCATTTT. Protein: CASSYNRELWQPQHF.

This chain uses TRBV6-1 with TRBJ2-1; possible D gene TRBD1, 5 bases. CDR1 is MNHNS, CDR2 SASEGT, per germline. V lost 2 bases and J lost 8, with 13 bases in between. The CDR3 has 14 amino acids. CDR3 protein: CASSERGRVDEQFF. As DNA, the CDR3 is TGTGCCAGCAGTGAAAGGGGAAGGGTGGATGAGCAGTTCTTC.

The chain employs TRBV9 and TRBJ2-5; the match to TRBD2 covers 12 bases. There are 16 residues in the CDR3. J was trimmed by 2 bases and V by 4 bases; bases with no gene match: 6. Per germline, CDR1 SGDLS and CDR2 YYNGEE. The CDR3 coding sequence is TGTGCCAGCAGCCAAGGGACTAGCGGGCCTCAAGAGACCCAGTACTTC. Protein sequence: CASSQGTSGPQETQYF.

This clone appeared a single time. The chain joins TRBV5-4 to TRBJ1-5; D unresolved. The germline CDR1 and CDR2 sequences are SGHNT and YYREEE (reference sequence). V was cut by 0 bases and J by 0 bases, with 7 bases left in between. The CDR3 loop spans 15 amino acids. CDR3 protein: CASSLAGDSNQPQHF. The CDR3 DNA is TGTGCCAGCAGCTTGGCCGGGGATAGCAATCAGCCCCAGCATTTT.

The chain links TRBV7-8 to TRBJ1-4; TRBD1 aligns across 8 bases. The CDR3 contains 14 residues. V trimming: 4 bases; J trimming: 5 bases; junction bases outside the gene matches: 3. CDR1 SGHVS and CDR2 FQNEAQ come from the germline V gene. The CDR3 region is CASSSRTGNEKLFF. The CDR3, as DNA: TGTGCCAGCAGCTCCAGGACAGGGAATGAAAAACTGTTTTTT.

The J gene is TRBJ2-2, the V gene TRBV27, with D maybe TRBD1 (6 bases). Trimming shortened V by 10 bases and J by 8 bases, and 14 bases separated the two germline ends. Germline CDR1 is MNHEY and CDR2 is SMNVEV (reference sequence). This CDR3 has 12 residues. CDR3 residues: CAIITGTGELFF. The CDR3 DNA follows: TGTGCCATAATTACCGGGACAGGGGAGCTGTTTTTT.

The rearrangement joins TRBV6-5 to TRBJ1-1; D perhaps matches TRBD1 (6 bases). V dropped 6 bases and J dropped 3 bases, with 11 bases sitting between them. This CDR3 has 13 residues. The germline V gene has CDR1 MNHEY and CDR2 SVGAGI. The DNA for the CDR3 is TGTGCCAGCAGGACAGGACCTTACACTGAAGCTTTCTTT. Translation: CASRTGPYTEAFF.

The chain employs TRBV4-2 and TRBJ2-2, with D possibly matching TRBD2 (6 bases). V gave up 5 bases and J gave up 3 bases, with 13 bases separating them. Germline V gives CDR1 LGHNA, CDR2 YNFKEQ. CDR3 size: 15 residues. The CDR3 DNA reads TGTGCCAGCAGCTTTACCGGGGGAGACACCGGGGAGCTGTTTTTT. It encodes CASSFTGGDTGELFF.